The source of this T cell receptor (beta chain) is a study of T cell responses to AZD1222 COVID-19 vaccine (dated by TCRdb to about 2021). Study-level background: Because spike-specific TCR depth and breadth did not differ between the two schedules, AZD1222 recipients who got a second dose at roughly 4 weeks were pooled with those who got a second dose at roughly 12 weeks. TCR sequencing was performed for about 250 trial participants, of whom roughly 200 were given two doses of AZD1222 and around 26 were given two doses of MenACWY control vaccine. Trial participants were enrolled by age into 18-55, 56-69 and 70-plus year subgroups, with approximately 150, 30 and 60 TCR-sequenced participants respectively. Here is what the overall study found, with its caveats: The vaccine-associated CD4 TCRs covered the entire spike protein, and the dominant responses fell in regions 160-218 and 743-854. In the small 56-69-year group, the increase in depth fell short of significance, most likely because of low power. Spike-specific TCR breadth and depth rose significantly after two AZD1222 doses compared with day 0 and with MenACWY recipients. Participants were mostly white British and included more females than males, and it was suggested by the authors that clonal diversity may have been underestimated. Reportedly, almost half of the unique spike-specific TCRs recognized epitopes lying outside the regions that are mutated in the B.1.351 and B.1.1.7 variants. Only a handful of AZD1222 recipients were SARS-CoV-2 seropositive at baseline, limiting conclusions about previously exposed vaccinees. Because no day 14 peak-response samples were available, the repertoires could be characterized only after the peak T cell response.

Reading the label with the study, this specimen's time point is: baseline before first vaccination. Vaccinee samples were obtained from the UK trials COV001 and COV002, which included a single-blind randomized controlled phase 2/3 trial of AZD1222 (ChAdOx1 nCoV-19) in healthy adults. For TCRbeta chain sequencing, PBMC samples were collected from trial participants at day 0 and at day 28 after the second dose. Remarks on this clone: Its antigen is still unknown. Base qualities are not recorded, but no much larger clone differs from it by a single base.

There are 10 amino acids in the CDR3, from cysteine to phenylalanine inclusive. The DNA shown is the 30-base CDR3, in frame from base 1. CDR1 GTSNPN and CDR2 SVGIG were looked up in the germline V gene (reference sequence). The CDR3 regions of human TCRbeta chains were analyzed by immunosequencing. In the paper's pipeline: Repertoire TCRs were matched against a reference library of SARS-CoV-2-specific TCRs generated with the MIRA antigen-specificity platform. Breadth was defined as the fraction of unique TCRs that were SARS-CoV-2-associated. Depth was defined as the fraction of total T cells that were SARS-CoV-2-associated. Using the MIRA data, every spike-specific TCR was mapped to the spike region that the TCR reacted to and assigned to either a CD4 or a CD8 class. Log10-transformed breadth and depth values were compared by one-way ANOVA with Sidak's multiple comparisons tests. TCRdb limited this immuneACCESS table to in-frame rearrangements with V and J called. A share of clones is missing; checked studies link under half to unresolved V genes, and the rest is unexplained. The V and J calls and the clone size are those of that table, but D and trimming were determined from the DNA. A total of tens of thousands of clones appear in this sample, approximately 82% of them only once. Together, the top ten hold 15% to 25% of the sample.

Here the sequenced sample was peripheral blood, taken on day 0 of AZD1222 vaccination. This receptor was obtained from an adult in good health. The sequence links TRBV30 to TRBJ1-2, with no D gene named confidently. The CDR3 region: CVLEDWSYTF. The nucleotide sequence reads as follows: TGTGTCCTAGAGGACTGGAGCTACACCTTC. The CDR3, completed at both ends by the reference TRBV30 and TRBJ1-2 genes, gives the full variable domain SQTIHQWPATLVQPVGSPLSLECTVEGTSNPNLYWYRQAAGRGLQLLFYSVGIGQISSEVPQNLSASRPQDRQFILSSKKLLLSDSGFYLCVLEDWSYTFGSGTRLTVV.